This TCR beta chain was recorded in a study of T cell responses to AZD1222 COVID-19 vaccine. Whole-study results and caveats: White British ancestry dominated among donors, who included more females, and clonal diversity was possibly underestimated. Only five or six AZD1222 recipients tested seropositive at baseline. It was only after the peak T cell response that any repertoires were sampled.

CDR1 and CDR2 (germline): PRHDT, FYEKMQ (reference sequence). The CDR3 consists of 14 residues. V lost 5 bases to trimming and J lost 11 bases, with 21 bases between them. Turning to this clone: The antigen is not known.

The data were produced by immunoSEQ multiplex PCR, yet TCRdb's version contains in-frame clones alone and is incomplete. This table has some 140,000 clones, 85% to 90% appearing once. This chain links TRBV13 with TRBJ1-1; the D is unclear. This specimen consisted of peripheral blood, obtained on day 0 of AZD1222 vaccination. This TCR was sampled from an adult in good health. The CDR3 coding sequence is TGTGCCAGCAGCCCATCGACGGCCTCGCGGGTGGCTTTCTTT. Amino acid sequence: CASSPSTASRVAFF.